The rows below give T cell receptor beta chains drawn from one sample of a study of early T cells in non-severe SARS-CoV-2 infection. TCRdb used MiXCR to reprocess the 5' RACE reads, holding one entry per CDR3 protein. The table lists tens of thousands of distinct CDR3 sequences, roughly a tenth of them singletons. The sequencing here drew on whole blood, taken at baseline. These receptors were collected from an adult who was a healthcare worker with PCR-confirmed SARS-CoV-2 infection or an uninfected control (not recorded which). The CDR3 runs from the conserved cysteine through the conserved F or W. Each record gives: J gene, V gene, clone size, D gene, CDR3 DNA, CDR3 protein. D genes are given only for firm matches. A clone size is listed for some rows: how often the clone was seen (once, few, many), or a class if it is expanded.

TRBJ2-3	TRBV11-2	few	-	TGTGCCAGCAGCCCCGGTCCGGGAGGCACAGATACGCAGTATTTT	CASSPGPGGTDTQYF
TRBJ2-2	TRBV6-1	-	TRBD1	TGTGCCAGCAACGCCGGGACAGGGGGCACCGGGGAGCTGTTTTTT	CASNAGTGGTGELFF
TRBJ1-5	TRBV6-5	-	-	TGTGCCAGCTCGGGGGCCCAGAATCAGCCCCAGCATTTT	CASSGAQNQPQHF
TRBJ2-1	TRBV12-3/TRBV12-4	few	TRBD2	TGTGCCAGCAGTTCGATTGGGAGGCGGGGGGACAATGAGCAGTTCTTC	CASSSIGRRGDNEQFF
TRBJ1-2	TRBV28	many	TRBD1	TGTGCCAGCACGACAGGGGGCGCGGATGGCTACACCTTC	CASTTGGADGYTF
TRBJ2-5	TRBV7-8	-	TRBD2	TGTGCCAGCAGCGCCGGGACTATCCAAGAGACCCAGTACTTC	CASSAGTIQETQYF
TRBJ2-5	TRBV5-8	few	-	TGTGCCAGCACTCTCCGGGCGGTCCAAGAGACCCAGTACTTC	CASTLRAVQETQYF
TRBJ2-1	TRBV29-1	-	-	TGCAGCGTTTACCCGGTCGGTGACAATGAGCAGTTCTTC	CSVYPVGDNEQFF
TRBJ2-2	TRBV5-1	-	-	TGCGCCAGCAGCTCCTCGGACATGGGCCTCACCGGGGAGCTGTTTTTT	CASSSSDMGLTGELFF
TRBJ2-4	TRBV6-6	few	-	TGTGCCAGCAAGACACAGGGTTATGAGCCGCAAGTCGTAAACATTCAGTACTTC	CASKTQGYEPQVVNIQYF
TRBJ2-2	TRBV9	-	-	TGTGCCAGCAGCGTAGATGCCGGGGAGCTGTTTTTT	CASSVDAGELFF
TRBJ2-3	TRBV29-1	few	-	TGCAGCGTCGTAACGGCGAGCACAGATACGCAGTATTTT	CSVVTASTDTQYF
TRBJ1-1	TRBV7-3	many	-	TGTGCCAGCAGCTCGACCCCAGGGACTGAAGCTTTCTTT	CASSSTPGTEAFF
TRBJ2-2	TRBV2	-	TRBD1	TGTGCCAGCAGTGGCTACAGGGGCGGCACCGGGGAGCTGTTTTTT	CASSGYRGGTGELFF
TRBJ2-7	TRBV5-1	-	TRBD2	TGCGCCAGCAGCTTGGGACCCCCGGGAGGACCCTACGAGCAGTACTTC	CASSLGPPGGPYEQYF
TRBJ2-7	TRBV27	-	TRBD1	TGTGCCAGCAGTTTAAGTAGGGACAGGGTCTACGAGCAGTACTTC	CASSLSRDRVYEQYF
TRBJ2-3	TRBV20-1	many	TRBD1	TGCAGTGCTAGAGATGGGGACAGCTTCACAGATACGCAGTATTTT	CSARDGDSFTDTQYF
TRBJ1-4	TRBV30	-	-	TGTGCCTGGAGTGTATGGGAAACTAATGAAAAACTGTTTTTT	CAWSVWETNEKLFF
TRBJ1-2	TRBV4-3	many	TRBD1	TGCGCCAGCAGCCAAGATACGACAGGGACCTATGGCTACACCTTC	CASSQDTTGTYGYTF
TRBJ2-1	TRBV5-1	few	TRBD2	TGCGCCAGCAACCCCGGGGGACTAGGTTACAATGAGCAGTTCTTC	CASNPGGLGYNEQFF
TRBJ2-7	TRBV20-1	few	-	TGCAGTGGACTGAATCGCTACGAGCAGTACTTC	CSGLNRYEQYF
TRBJ2-1	TRBV5-1	-	-	TGCGCCAGCAGCTTAGGGGGACCTACCTACAATGAGCAGTTCTTC	CASSLGGPTYNEQFF
TRBJ2-7	TRBV6-2/TRBV6-3	-	-	TGTGCCAGCAGTTACTTTACCGACAGGACAGAGCAGTACTTC	CASSYFTDRTEQYF
TRBJ2-7	TRBV19	-	TRBD1	TGTGCCAGTAGTACCGGGACAGGGACCTACGAGCAGTACTTC	CASSTGTGTYEQYF
TRBJ1-5	TRBV6-5	many	-	TGTGCCAGCAGTTCACCCAATCAGCCCCAGCATTTT	CASSSPNQPQHF
TRBJ2-7	TRBV5-1	-	-	TGCGCCAGCAGCTTGTACCGGGCCGAGAGAAGCTACGAGCAGTACTTC	CASSLYRAERSYEQYF
TRBJ2-2	TRBV27	-	-	TGTGCCAGCAGTTTTGTGGGGGTCGGGGAGCTGTTTTTT	CASSFVGVGELFF
TRBJ1-1	TRBV4-2	-	-	TGTGCCAGCAGCCAAGCCAGGGAAAGTGAAGCTTTCTTT	CASSQARESEAFF
TRBJ2-7	TRBV20-1	-	-	TGCAGTGCTAGACAGGGCGGTTACGAGCAGTACTTC	CSARQGGYEQYF
TRBJ1-1	TRBV11-2	few	-	TGTGCCAGCAGCCTAGGAATGACCCTTCTGAACACTGAAGCTTTCTTT	CASSLGMTLLNTEAFF
TRBJ1-1	TRBV2	many	-	TGTGCTGGCGGGGAGGGACACATGAACACTGAAGCTTTCTTT	CAGGEGHMNTEAFF
TRBJ1-1	TRBV20-1	many	-	TGCAGTGCTAGAGAAGGGCAGGCCAACACTGAAGCTTTCTTT	CSAREGQANTEAFF
TRBJ1-4	TRBV3-1	many	-	TGTGCCAGCAGCCGGGCGCCTAATGAAAAACTGTTTTTT	CASSRAPNEKLFF
TRBJ2-5	TRBV7-2	many	-	TGTGCCAGCAGCTTGGGGATCCAAGAGACCCAGTACTTC	CASSLGIQETQYF
TRBJ1-2	TRBV7-6	many	TRBD1	TGTGCCAGCAGCATCCGGGACAGTAATGGCTACACCTTC	CASSIRDSNGYTF
TRBJ1-3	TRBV9	few	-	TGTGCCAGCAGCGTAGGAGTATTCAGCTCTGAAAACACCATATATTTT	CASSVGVFSSENTIYF
TRBJ2-7	TRBV6-2/TRBV6-3	-	TRBD1	TGTGCCAGCAGACCCGCGACAGGGCACGGCTACGAGCAGTACTTC	CASRPATGHGYEQYF
TRBJ2-7	TRBV10-3	few	-	TGTGCCATCAGTGACAGGTTTCCGGACGAGCAGTACTTC	CAISDRFPDEQYF
TRBJ2-5	TRBV7-3	few	TRBD2	TGTGCCAGCAGCACCCATAGCGGGGGGGCCGGAGAGACCCAGTACTTC	CASSTHSGGAGETQYF
TRBJ2-1	TRBV3-1	few	-	TGTGCCAGCAGCCAGCGCGGGGCCCATGAGCAGTTCTTC	CASSQRGAHEQFF
TRBJ1-2	TRBV6-2/TRBV6-3	-	-	TGTGCCAGCAGGGAGGACACTGGCTATTGCTACACCTTC	CASREDTGYCYTF
TRBJ1-1	TRBV9	-	-	TGTGCCAGCAGCGTAGGGGACCTGAACACTGAAGCTTTCTTT	CASSVGDLNTEAFF
TRBJ1-1	TRBV7-2	many	-	TGTGCCAGCAGCTTGGGAACGAACACTGAAGCTTTCTTT	CASSLGTNTEAFF
TRBJ2-7	TRBV12-3/TRBV12-4	few	-	TGTGCCAGCAGTTTAGTCGGGCTAACCTACGAGCAGTACTTC	CASSLVGLTYEQYF
TRBJ1-1	TRBV5-1	-	TRBD1	TGCGCCAGCGGATTAGGACAGGGCACTGAAGCTTTCTTT	CASGLGQGTEAFF
TRBJ2-1	TRBV6-2/TRBV6-3	-	TRBD1	TGTGCCAGCAGGCGCTCTTGGACAGGGTCCTACAATGAGCAGTTCTTC	CASRRSWTGSYNEQFF
TRBJ2-7	TRBV5-4	-	-	TGTGCCAGCAGCCACCCTGGGCAGAGAAGCTCCTACGAGCAGTACTTC	CASSHPGQRSSYEQYF
TRBJ1-1	TRBV11-2	-	TRBD1	TGTGCCAGCAGCAACCAGGGACAGCTCAACACTGAAGCTTTCTTT	CASSNQGQLNTEAFF
TRBJ2-1	TRBV7-2	many	-	TGTGCCAGCAGCTTGGCCCGGGACTTAGCCGATGAGCAGTTCTTC	CASSLARDLADEQFF